The 10 T cell receptor beta chains given below trace back to one sample, sequenced in a study of shared clonotypes between healthy human individuals. The assay was immunoSEQ multiplex PCR, and TCRdb's table has in-frame clones only and misses some. The repertoire includes about 990,000 clones, around 82% of them detected once, and roughly 0.62% sits in the top ten. Sequenced sample: memory CD4+ T cells from PBMCs. As for subset: CD45RA-negative fraction. These receptors were taken from a man aged 18-30 years in good health. Some clones in this sample may be carry-over from other donors' samples.

Details on this clone: This could be a read error, since a much larger clone is one nucleotide away. V usage is TRBV7-2 and J usage is TRBJ2-2; D not certain. Germline V gene sequence: CDR1 SGHTA, CDR2 FQGNSA. The CDR3 contains 13 residues. V lost 6 bases, J lost 8 bases, and 13 bases lay in between. CDR3 DNA sequence: TGTGCCAGCAGTCCAGTGCAGGCTGGGGAGCTGTTTTTT. Its protein product is CASSPVQAGELFF.

As for this clone: The junction and the germline gene differ at one end; a read error may be behind it. J is TRBJ2-1 and V is TRBV29-1; D is perhaps TRBD1 (6 bases). Germline CDR1 SQVTM, CDR2 ANQGSEA. The CDR3 consists of 14 residues. CDR3 sequence reads: CSVELRGSSNEQFF. The CDR3 nucleotides read TGCAGCGTGGAACTCAGGGGATCCTCCAATGAGCAGTTCTTC.

This clone was picked up a small number of times. The V gene is TRBV28, the J gene TRBJ2-1; possibly TRBD1 or TRBD2 for D (6 bases each). Per germline, CDR1 MDHEN and CDR2 SYDVKM. V was cut by 3 bases and J by 7 bases, with 13 bases left in between. This CDR3 contains 14 residues. CDR3 region: CASSFQGRRNEQFF. The CDR3 region has the DNA TGTGCCAGCAGTTTCCAGGGGAGGAGGAATGAGCAGTTCTTC.

This clone was counted only a few times. This rearrangement joins TRBV9 to TRBJ2-1; D possibly corresponds to TRBD2 (6 bases). CDR1 and CDR2 from the germline V gene are SGDLS and YYNGEE. This CDR3 contains 17 residues. The V end lost 2 bases, the J end lost 5 bases, and 20 bases lay between the germline ends. The CDR3: CASSVDPWSGLNNEQFF. The CDR3 DNA reads as TGTGCCAGCAGCGTGGATCCGTGGAGCGGGCTAAACAATGAGCAGTTCTTC.

The CDR3 bases are TGTGCCAGCAGTTACTCGGCCTGGGGCAATGAGCAGTTCTTC. Its protein is CASSYSAWGNEQFF. The chain couples TRBV6-5 to TRBJ2-1, with D hard to call. V was pared by 0 bases and J by 6 bases, with 9 bases between. Germline CDR1 and CDR2: MNHEY and SVGAGI. This CDR3 spans 14 amino acids.

This clone occurred once. The J gene is TRBJ2-5, the V gene TRBV4-1, with D possibly being TRBD2 (6 bases). This CDR3 spans 19 amino acids. The germline gives CDR1 MGHRA, CDR2 YSYEKL. Between the trimmed V and J ends, which lost 0 bases and 6 bases, there was a span of 26 bases. The DNA of the CDR3 is TGCGCCAGCAGCCAAGACCTGTTTGGGCTAGCGCGCAGTCAGCAGACCCAGTACTTC. Translating gives CASSQDLFGLARSQQTQYF.

The J gene is TRBJ2-7, the V gene TRBV28; no firm D call. Trimming pared 5 bases from V and 4 bases from J, leaving 27 bases between. The CDR3 is 18 residues long. Looked up from germline, CDR1 is MDHEN and CDR2 is SYDVKM. The DNA for the CDR3 is TGTGCCAGCAGTCGATCTTCGTTGGGTGGCAGTAAAAGGTACGAGCAGTACTTC. This gives the protein CASSRSSLGGSKRYEQYF.

The V and J genes are TRBV7-9 and TRBJ2-2; 7 nucleotides agree with TRBD1. With V trimmed by 5 bases and J by 15 bases, 9 bases remained unmatched. Germline CDR1 is SEHNR and CDR2 is FQNEAQ (reference sequence). CDR3 length: 12 residues. CDR3 DNA sequence: TGTGCCAGCAGCCCGGACAGGCGGAGCGTGTTTTTT. Translating gives CASSPDRRSVFF. The variable domain in full, with the rest retrieved from reference TRBV7-9 and TRBJ2-2, is DTGVSQNPRHKITKRGQNVTFRCDPISEHNRLYWYRQTLGQGPEFLTYFQNEAQLEKSRLLSDRFSAERPKGSFSTLEIQRTEQGDSAMYLCASSPDRRSVFFGEGSRLTVL.

This clone showed up just a few times. V usage is TRBV5-4 and J usage is TRBJ2-7; 11 positions match TRBD2. The J segment lost 6 bases and the V segment lost 4 bases, leaving 6 bases of the junction unmatched. Germline CDR1 is SGHNT and CDR2 is YYREEE (reference sequence). The CDR3 consists of 14 residues. The CDR3 is CASSLTSGNVEQYF. As DNA, the CDR3 is TGTGCCAGCAGCCTGACTAGCGGGAACGTCGAGCAGTACTTC. Together with reference TRBV5-4 and TRBJ2-7, the CDR3 gives the full variable domain: ETGVTQSPTHLIKTRGQQVTLRCSSQSGHNTVSWYQQALGQGPQFIFQYYREEENGRGNFPPRFSGLQFPNYSSELNVNALELDDSALYLCASSLTSGNVEQYFGPGTRLTVT.

The chain combines TRBV9 with TRBJ2-5, with D maybe TRBD2 (5 bases). The CDR3 length is 14 residues. Germline V CDR1 and CDR2: SGDLS, YYNGEE. The V gene lost 2 bases and the J gene lost 5 bases, with 13 bases spanning the gap. The CDR3 region has the DNA TGTGCCAGCAGCGTGCAGACCTCGGGGGAGACCCAGTACTTC. This encodes CASSVQTSGETQYF.